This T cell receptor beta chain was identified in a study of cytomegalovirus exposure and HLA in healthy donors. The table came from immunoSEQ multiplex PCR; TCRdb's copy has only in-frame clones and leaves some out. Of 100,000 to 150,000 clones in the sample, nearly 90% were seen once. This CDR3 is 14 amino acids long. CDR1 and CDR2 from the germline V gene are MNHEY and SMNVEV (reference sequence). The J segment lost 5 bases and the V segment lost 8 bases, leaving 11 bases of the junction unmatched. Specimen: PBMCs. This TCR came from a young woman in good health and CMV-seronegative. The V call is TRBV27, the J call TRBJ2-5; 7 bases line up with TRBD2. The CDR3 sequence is CASAGSQGGETQYF. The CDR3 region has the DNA TGTGCCAGCGCTGGGAGTCAGGGAGGGGAGACCCAGTACTTC.